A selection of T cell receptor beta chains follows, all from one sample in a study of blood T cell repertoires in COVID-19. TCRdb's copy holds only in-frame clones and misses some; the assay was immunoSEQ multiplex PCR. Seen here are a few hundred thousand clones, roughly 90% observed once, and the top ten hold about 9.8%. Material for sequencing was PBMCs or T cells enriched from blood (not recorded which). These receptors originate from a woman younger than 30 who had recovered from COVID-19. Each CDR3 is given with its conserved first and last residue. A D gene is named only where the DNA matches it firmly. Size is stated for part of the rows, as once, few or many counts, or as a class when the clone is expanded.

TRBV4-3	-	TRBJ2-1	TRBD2	CASSQDPAGGYNEQFF	TGCGCCAGCAGCCAAGATCCGGCGGGGGGTTACAATGAGCAGTTCTTC
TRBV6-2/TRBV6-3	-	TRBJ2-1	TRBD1	CASSQLRTGPNEQFF	TGTGCCAGCAGTCAACTTCGGACAGGGCCGAATGAGCAGTTCTTC
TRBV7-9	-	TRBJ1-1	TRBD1	CAISDRGTEAFF	TGTGCCATCTCGGACAGGGGAACTGAAGCTTTCTTT
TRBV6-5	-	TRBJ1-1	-	CASLHRTDDEAFF	TGTGCCAGCTTACACAGGACGGACGATGAAGCTTTCTTT
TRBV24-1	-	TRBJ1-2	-	CATSAPIGGGEFNGYTF	TGTGCCACCAGTGCCCCAATCGGGGGAGGCGAGTTTAATGGCTACACCTTC
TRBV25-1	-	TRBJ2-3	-	CASRLTGFTDTQYF	TGTGCCAGCAGGTTGACAGGTTTCACAGATACGCAGTATTTT
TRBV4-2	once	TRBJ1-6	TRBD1	CASSPPGTDNNSPLHF	TGTGCCAGCAGCCCACCCGGGACAGACAATAATTCACCCCTCCACTTT
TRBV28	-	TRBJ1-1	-	CASRLTVNTEAFF	TGTGCCAGCAGGCTGACAGTGAACACTGAAGCTTTCTTT
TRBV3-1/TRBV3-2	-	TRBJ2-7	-	CASSQEPSGTIDEQYF	TGTGCCAGCAGCCAAGAACCTTCCGGGACAATCGACGAGCAGTACTTC
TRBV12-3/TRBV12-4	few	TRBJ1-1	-	CASTQGTEAFF	TGTGCCAGCACTCAGGGGACTGAAGCTTTCTTT
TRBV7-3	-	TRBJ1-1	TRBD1	CASSERASGGVLNTEAFF	TGTGCCAGCAGCGAAAGGGCGTCAGGGGGAGTTTTGAACACTGAAGCTTTCTTT
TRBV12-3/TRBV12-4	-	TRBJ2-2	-	CASSLRDTGELFF	TGTGCCAGCAGCCTACGGGACACCGGGGAGCTGTTTTTT
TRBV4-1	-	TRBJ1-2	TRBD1	CASSQVLRDRARGYGYTF	TGCGCCAGCAGCCAAGTCCTTAGAGACAGGGCCAGGGGCTATGGCTACACCTTC
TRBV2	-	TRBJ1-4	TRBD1	CASSQTGVLSATNEKLFF	TGTGCCAGCAGTCAGACAGGGGTTCTTAGCGCAACTAATGAAAAACTGTTTTTT
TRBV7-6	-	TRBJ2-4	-	CASSLLPEIGNIQYF	TGTGCCAGCAGCTTACTACCTGAAATTGGAAACATTCAGTACTTC
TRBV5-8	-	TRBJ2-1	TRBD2	CASSSGLAGGPTNEQFF	TGTGCCAGCAGCTCGGGACTAGCGGGAGGGCCTACCAATGAGCAGTTCTTC
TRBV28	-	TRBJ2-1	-	CASTTGLQFYNEQFF	TGTGCCAGCACCACAGGGCTCCAATTCTACAATGAGCAGTTCTTC
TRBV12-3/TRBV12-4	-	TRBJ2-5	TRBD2	CASSWGGETQYF	TGTGCCAGCAGTTGGGGGGGAGAGACCCAGTACTTC
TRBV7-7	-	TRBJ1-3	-	CASSRGDGRAGNTIYF	TGTGCCAGCAGCAGAGGGGACGGGAGAGCTGGAAACACCATATATTTT
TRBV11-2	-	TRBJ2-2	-	CASSLAYPGLNTGELFF	TGTGCCAGCAGCTTAGCTTACCCGGGACTTAACACCGGGGAGCTGTTTTTT
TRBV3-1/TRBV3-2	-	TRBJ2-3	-	CASSHLTGAYTDTQYF	TGTGCCAGCAGCCACCTGACAGGAGCCTACACAGATACGCAGTATTTT
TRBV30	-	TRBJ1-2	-	CAWTGVANYGYTF	TGTGCCTGGACAGGGGTAGCTAACTATGGCTACACCTTC
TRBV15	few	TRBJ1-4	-	CATSRGTKDDEKLFF	TGTGCCACCAGCAGGGGGACTAAGGATGATGAAAAACTGTTTTTT
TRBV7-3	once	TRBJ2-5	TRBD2	CASSLLGAREETQYF	TGTGCCAGCAGCTTACTAGGGGCGCGGGAGGAGACCCAGTACTTC
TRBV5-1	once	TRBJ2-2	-	CASSLGASGELFF	TGCGCCAGCAGCTTGGGTGCGTCGGGGGAGCTGTTTTTT
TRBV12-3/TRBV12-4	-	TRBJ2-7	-	CASKTTGNHEQYF	TGTGCCAGCAAGACAACAGGTAACCACGAGCAGTACTTC
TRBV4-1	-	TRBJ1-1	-	CASSPRSAARTEAFF	TGCGCCAGCAGCCCCCGTTCAGCGGCACGGACTGAAGCTTTCTTT
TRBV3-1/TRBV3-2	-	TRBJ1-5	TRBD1	CASSQERAGGGQPQHF	TGTGCCAGCAGCCAAGAACGGGCAGGGGGCGGTCAGCCCCAGCATTTT
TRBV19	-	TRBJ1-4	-	CASSTVRGVNEKLFF	TGTGCCAGTAGTACAGTCCGGGGGGTTAATGAAAAACTGTTTTTT
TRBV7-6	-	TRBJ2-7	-	CASSPLGGIYEQYF	TGTGCCAGCAGCCCCCTGGGCGGGATCTACGAGCAGTACTTC
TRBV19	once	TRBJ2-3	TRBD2	CASTRTSIADTQYF	TGTGCCAGTACCAGGACTAGCATTGCAGATACGCAGTATTTT